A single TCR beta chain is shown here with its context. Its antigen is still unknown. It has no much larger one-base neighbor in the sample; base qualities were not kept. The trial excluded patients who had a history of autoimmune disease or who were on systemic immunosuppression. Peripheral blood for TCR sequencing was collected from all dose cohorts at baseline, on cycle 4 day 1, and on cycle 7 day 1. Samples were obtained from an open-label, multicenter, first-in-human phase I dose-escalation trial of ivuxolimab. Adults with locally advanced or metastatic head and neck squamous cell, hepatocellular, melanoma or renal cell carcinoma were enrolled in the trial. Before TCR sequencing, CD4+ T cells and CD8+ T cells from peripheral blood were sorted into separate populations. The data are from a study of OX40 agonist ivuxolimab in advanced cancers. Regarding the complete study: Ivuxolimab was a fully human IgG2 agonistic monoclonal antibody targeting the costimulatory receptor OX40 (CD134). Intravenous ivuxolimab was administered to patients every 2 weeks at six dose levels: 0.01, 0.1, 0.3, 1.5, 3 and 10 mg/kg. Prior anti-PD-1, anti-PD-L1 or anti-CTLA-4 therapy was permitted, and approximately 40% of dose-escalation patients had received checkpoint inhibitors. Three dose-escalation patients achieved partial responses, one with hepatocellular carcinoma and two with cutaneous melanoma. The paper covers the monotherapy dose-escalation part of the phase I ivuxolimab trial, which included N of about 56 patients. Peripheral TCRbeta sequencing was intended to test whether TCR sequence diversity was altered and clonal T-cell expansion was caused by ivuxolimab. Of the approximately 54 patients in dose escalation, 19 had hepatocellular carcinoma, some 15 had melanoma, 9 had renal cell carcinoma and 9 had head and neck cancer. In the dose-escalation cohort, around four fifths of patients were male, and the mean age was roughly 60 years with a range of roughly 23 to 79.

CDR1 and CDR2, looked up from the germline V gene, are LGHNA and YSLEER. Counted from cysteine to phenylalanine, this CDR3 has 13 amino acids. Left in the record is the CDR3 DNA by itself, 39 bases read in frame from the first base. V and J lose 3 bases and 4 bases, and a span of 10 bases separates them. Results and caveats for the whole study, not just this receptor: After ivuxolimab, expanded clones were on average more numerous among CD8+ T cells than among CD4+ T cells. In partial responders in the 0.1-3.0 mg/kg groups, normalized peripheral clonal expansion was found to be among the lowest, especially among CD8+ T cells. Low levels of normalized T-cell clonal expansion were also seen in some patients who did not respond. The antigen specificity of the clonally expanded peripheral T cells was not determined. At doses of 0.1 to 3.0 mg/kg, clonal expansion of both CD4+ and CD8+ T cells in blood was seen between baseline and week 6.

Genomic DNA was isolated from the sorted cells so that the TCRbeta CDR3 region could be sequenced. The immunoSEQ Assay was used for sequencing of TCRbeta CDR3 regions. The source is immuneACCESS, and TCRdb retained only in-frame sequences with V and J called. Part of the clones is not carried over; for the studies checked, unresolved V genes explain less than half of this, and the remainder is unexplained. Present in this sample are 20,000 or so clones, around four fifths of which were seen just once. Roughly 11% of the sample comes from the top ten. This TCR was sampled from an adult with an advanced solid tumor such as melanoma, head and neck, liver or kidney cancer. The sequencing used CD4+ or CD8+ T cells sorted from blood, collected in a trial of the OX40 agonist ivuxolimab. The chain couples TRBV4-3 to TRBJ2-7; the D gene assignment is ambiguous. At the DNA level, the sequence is TGCGCCAGCAGCCAGGGTAAAGGGTACGAGCAGTACTTC. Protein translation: CASSQGKGYEQYF.